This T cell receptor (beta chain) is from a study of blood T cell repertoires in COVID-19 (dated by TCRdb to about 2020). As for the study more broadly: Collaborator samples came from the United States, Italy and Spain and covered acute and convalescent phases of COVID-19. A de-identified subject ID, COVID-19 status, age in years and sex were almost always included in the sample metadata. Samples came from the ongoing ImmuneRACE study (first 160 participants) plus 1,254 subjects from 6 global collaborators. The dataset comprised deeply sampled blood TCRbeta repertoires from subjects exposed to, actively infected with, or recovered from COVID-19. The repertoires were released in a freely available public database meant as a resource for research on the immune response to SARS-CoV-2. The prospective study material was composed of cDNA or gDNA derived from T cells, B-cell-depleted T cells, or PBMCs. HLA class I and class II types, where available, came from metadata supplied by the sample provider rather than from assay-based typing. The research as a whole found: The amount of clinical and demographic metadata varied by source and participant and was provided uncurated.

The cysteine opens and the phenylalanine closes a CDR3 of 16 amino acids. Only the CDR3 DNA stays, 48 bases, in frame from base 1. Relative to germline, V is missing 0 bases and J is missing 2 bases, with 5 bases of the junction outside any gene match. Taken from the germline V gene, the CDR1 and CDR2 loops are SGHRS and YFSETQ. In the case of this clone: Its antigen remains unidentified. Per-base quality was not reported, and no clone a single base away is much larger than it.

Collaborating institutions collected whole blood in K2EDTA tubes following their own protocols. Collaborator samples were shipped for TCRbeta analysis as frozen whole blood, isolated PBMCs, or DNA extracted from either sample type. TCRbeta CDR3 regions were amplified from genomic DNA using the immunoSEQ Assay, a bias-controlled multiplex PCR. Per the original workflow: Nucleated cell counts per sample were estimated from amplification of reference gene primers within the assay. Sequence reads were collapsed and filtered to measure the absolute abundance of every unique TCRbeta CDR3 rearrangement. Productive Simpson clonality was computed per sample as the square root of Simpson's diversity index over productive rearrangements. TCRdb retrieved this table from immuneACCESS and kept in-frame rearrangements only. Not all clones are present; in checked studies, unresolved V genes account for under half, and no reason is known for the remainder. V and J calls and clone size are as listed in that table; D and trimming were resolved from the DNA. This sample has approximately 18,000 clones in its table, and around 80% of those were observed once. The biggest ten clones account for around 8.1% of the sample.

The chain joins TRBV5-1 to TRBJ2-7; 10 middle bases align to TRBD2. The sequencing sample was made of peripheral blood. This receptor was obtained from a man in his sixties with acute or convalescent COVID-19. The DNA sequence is TGCGCCAGCAGCTTGGGCACTAGCGGGGTCCCCTACGAGCAGTACTTC. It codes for CASSLGTSGVPYEQYF.